This TCR beta chain was retrieved from a study of blood T cell repertoires in COVID-19. Study details: Acute and convalescent COVID-19 specimens originated in the United States, Italy and Spain. The analysed material was cDNA or gDNA that came from T cells, B-cell-depleted T cells, or PBMCs.

Trimming pared 6 bases from V and 1 base from J, leaving 13 bases between. The V gene's germline CDR1 is KGHSH and CDR2 LQKENI. The CDR3 extends over 15 amino acids. Original processing notes: From reference gene primer amplification, estimates of nucleated cell counts were derived. Generated by immunoSEQ multiplex PCR, the TCRdb table keeps only in-frame clones and is missing some. V and J calls and clone size come straight from that table; D and trimming were deduced from the DNA. The sample shows some 200,000 clones, around 88% of them seen only once. This sequence originates from a man aged 18-30 years with active or convalescent COVID-19. This chain connects TRBV18 to TRBJ1-5; D might be TRBD1 (6 bases). The sequenced sample was peripheral blood. CDR3: CASSPTGQSNQPQHF. As DNA, the CDR3 is TGTGCCAGCTCCCCGACCGGACAGAGCAATCAGCCCCAGCATTTT. The full variable domain, rest sourced from reference TRBV18 and TRBJ1-5, is NAGVMQNPRHLVRRRGQEARLRCSPMKGHSHVYWYRQLPEEGLKFMVYLQKENIIDESGMPKERFSAEFPKEGPSILRIQQVVRGDSAAYFCASSPTGQSNQPQHFGDGTRLSIL.